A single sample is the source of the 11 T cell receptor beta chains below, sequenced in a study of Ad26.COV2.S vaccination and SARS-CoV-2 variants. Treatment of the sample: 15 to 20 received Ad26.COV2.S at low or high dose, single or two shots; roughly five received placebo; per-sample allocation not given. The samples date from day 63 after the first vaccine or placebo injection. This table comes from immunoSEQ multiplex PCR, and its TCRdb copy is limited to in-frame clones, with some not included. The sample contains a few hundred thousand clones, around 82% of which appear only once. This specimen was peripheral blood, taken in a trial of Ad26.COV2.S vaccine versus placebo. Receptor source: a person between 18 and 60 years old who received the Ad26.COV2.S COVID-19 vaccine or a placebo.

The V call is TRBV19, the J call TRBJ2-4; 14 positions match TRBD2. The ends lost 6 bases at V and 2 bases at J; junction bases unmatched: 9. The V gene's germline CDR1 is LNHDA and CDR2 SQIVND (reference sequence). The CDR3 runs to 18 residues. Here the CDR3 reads CASRAGGTSGRPKNIQYF. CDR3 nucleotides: TGTGCCAGTAGGGCCGGTGGGACTAGCGGGAGACCCAAAAACATTCAGTACTTC.

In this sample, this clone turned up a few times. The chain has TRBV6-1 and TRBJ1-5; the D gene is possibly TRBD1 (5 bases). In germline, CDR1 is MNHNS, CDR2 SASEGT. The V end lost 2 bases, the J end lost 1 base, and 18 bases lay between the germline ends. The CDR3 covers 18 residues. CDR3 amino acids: CASSERSAGSGSNQPQHF. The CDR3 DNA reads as TGTGCCAGCAGTGAACGGTCGGCAGGGTCCGGAAGCAATCAGCCCCAGCATTTT.

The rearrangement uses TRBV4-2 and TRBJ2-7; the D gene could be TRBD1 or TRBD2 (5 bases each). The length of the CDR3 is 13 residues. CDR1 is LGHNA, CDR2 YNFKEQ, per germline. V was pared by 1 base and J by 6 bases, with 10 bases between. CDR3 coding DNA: TGTGCCAGCAGCCAAGCTCCAGGGAGCGAGCAGTACTTC. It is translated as CASSQAPGSEQYF.

The CDR3 nucleotides read TGTGCCAGCAGCTCTAACCTCTGGACAGGGAAGGGAAACACCATATATTTT. Translation: CASSSNLWTGKGNTIYF. The rearrangement joins TRBV7-2 to TRBJ1-3, with TRBD1 matching 8 bases. V gave up 4 bases and J gave up 4 bases; unmatched junction bases: 12. The CDR3 is 17 amino acids. CDR1 is SGHTA, CDR2 FQGNSA, per germline.

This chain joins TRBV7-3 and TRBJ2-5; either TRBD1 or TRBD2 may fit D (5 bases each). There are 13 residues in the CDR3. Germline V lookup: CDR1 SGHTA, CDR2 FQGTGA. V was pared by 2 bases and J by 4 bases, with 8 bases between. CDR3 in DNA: TGTGCCAGCAGCTTAGATGGGGGAGAGACCCAGTACTTC. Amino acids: CASSLDGGETQYF. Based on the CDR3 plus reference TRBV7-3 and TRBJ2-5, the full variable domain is GAGVSQTPSNKVTEKGKYVELRCDPISGHTALYWYRQSLGQGPEFLIYFQGTGAADDSGLPNDRFFAVRPEGSVSTLKIQRTERGDSAVYLCASSLDGGETQYFGPGTRLLVL.

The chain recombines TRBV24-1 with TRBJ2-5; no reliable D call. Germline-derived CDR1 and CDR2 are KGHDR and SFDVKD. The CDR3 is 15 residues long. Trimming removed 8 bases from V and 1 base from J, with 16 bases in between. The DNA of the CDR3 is TGTGCCACCACCTCCCCCCGACGGACCCAAGAGACCCAGTACTTC. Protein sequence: CATTSPRRTQETQYF.

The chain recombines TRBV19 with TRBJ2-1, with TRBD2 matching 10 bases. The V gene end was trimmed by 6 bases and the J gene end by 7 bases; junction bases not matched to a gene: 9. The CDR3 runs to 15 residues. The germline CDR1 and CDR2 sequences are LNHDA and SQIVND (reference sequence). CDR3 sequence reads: CASSTGTSELNEQFF. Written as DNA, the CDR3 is TGTGCCAGTAGCACCGGGACTAGCGAGTTGAATGAGCAGTTCTTC.

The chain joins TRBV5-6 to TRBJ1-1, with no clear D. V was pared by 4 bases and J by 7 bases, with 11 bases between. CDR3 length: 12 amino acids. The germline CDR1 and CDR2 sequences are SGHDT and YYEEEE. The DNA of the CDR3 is TGTGCCAGCAGCCCCATGGGAGGTGAAGCTTTCTTT. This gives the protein CASSPMGGEAFF.

Written as DNA, the CDR3 is TGTGCCAGCAGCCTTGGGGGAGCGAGGAGCTCCTACGAGCAGTACTTC. Translated: CASSLGGARSSYEQYF. The chain combines TRBV7-2 with TRBJ2-7; D possibly uses TRBD1 or TRBD2 (5 bases each). V gave up 5 bases and J gave up 0 bases, with 17 bases separating them. In germline, CDR1 is SGHTA, CDR2 FQGNSA. The CDR3 loop spans 16 amino acids.

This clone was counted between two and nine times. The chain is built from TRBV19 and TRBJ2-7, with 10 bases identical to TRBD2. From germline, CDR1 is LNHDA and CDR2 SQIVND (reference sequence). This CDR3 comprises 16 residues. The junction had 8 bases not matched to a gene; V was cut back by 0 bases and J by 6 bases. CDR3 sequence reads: CASSIDPFSGRSEQYF. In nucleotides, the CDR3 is TGTGCCAGTAGTATAGATCCGTTTAGCGGGAGGAGCGAGCAGTACTTC.

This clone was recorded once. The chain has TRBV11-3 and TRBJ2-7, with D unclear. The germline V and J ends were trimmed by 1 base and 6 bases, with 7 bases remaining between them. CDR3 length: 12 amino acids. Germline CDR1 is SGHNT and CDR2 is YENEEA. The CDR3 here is CASSLGEGEQYF. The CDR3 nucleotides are TGTGCCAGCAGCTTAGGGGAAGGCGAGCAGTACTTC.